This T cell receptor (beta chain) was recovered during a study of blood T cell repertoires in COVID-19 (dated by TCRdb to between 2020 and 2021). About the full investigation: Collaborator samples came from the United States, Italy and Spain and covered acute and convalescent phases of COVID-19. The material from the prospective study consisted of cDNA or gDNA derived from T cells, B-cell-depleted T cells, or PBMCs. The dataset comprised deeply sampled blood TCRbeta repertoires from subjects exposed to, actively infected with, or recovered from COVID-19. The repertoires were released in a freely available public database intended as a resource for research on the immune response to SARS-CoV-2. The samples were drawn from two sources: the first 160 participants of the ongoing ImmuneRACE study, and some 1,300 subjects contributed by 6 global collaborators. Nearly every sample came with metadata listing a de-identified subject ID, COVID-19 status, age in years and sex. Where available, HLA class I and class II types were taken from metadata supplied by the sample provider and were not determined by assay-based typing. Paper-wide results and their limitations: Clinical and demographic metadata were provided uncurated, with the amount varying by source and participant.

The immunoSEQ Assay, a bias-controlled multiplex PCR, was used to amplify TCRbeta CDR3 regions from genomic DNA. As for the original processing: The number of nucleated cells in each sample was estimated from the amplification of reference gene primers within the assay. To quantify the absolute abundance of each unique TCRbeta CDR3 rearrangement, sequence reads were collapsed and filtered. Productive Simpson clonality was computed per sample as the square root of Simpson's diversity index over productive rearrangements. TCRdb provides this immuneACCESS table in a form limited to in-frame rearrangements. Some clones are lacking; in checked studies, under half of them reflect an unresolved V gene, and why the rest are absent is not known. The DNA gave D and trimming, while V, J and clone size come from that table. The sample yields about 350,000 clones; more than 70% were counted once. About 5.2% of the sample comes from the top ten.

In the prospective study, participants were about 18 to 95 years old, resided in under 30 geographic areas of the United States, and were enrolled through a virtual design. Cohort assignment in the prospective study relied on participant-reported clinical history from a screening survey and a study questionnaire. ImmuneRACE Cohort 3 recovered participants were defined by two consecutive negative NP/OP PCR tests, healthcare professional clearance, or symptom resolution. In the prospective study, whole blood, serum and a nasopharyngeal or oropharyngeal swab were collected from each participant by mobile phlebotomists. Additional blood draws and questionnaires over an approximately 2-month period could optionally be provided by prospective study participants. Prospective study blood samples were shipped either frozen or at room temperature before DNA extraction. A remark on this clone: Its specific antigen is unknown. No much larger clone is present one base from it, and per-base qualities are unavailable.

For this chain, trimming is 3 bases at the V end and 4 bases at the J end, and the number of junction bases without a gene match is 3. The CDR3 measures 16 amino acids from cysteine to phenylalanine. Only CDR3 DNA is held: 48 bases, read in frame from base 1. CDR1 and CDR2 are drawn from the germline V gene: KGHDR, SFDVKD. The origin of this receptor is a woman aged 25 to 39 who had recovered from COVID-19. The rearrangement joined TRBV24-1 to TRBJ2-3, with TRBD2 matching 13 junction bases. Sequenced material: PBMCs or T cells enriched from blood (not recorded which). The CDR3 corresponds to CATSDRTSGGPDTQYF. The nucleotides are TGTGCCACCAGTGATAGGACTAGCGGGGGCCCAGATACGCAGTATTTT.